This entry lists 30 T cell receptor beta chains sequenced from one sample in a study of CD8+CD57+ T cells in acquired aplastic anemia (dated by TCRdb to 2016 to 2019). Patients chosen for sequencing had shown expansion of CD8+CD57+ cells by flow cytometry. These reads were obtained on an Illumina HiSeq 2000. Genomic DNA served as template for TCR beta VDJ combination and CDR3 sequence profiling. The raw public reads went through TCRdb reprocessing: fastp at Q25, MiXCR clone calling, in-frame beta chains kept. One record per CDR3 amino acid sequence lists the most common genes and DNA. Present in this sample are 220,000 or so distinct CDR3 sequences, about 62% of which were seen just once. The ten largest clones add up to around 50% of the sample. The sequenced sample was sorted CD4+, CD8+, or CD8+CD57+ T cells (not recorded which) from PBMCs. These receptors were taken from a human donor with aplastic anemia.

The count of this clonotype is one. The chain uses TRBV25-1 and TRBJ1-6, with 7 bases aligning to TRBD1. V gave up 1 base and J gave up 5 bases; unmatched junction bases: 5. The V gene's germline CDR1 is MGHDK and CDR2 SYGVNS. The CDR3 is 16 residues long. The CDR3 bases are TGTGCCAGCAGTGAATTAGGGGGACAGAATAATTCACCCCTCCACTTT. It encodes CASSELGGQNNSPLHF.

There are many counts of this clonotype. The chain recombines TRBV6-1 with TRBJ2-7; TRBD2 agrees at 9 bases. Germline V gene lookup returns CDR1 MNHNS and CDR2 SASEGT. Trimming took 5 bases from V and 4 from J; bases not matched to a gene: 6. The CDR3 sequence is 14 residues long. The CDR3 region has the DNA TGTGCCAGCAGTATCAGCGGGGGGTCTTACGAGCAGTACTTC. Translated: CASSISGGSYEQYF.

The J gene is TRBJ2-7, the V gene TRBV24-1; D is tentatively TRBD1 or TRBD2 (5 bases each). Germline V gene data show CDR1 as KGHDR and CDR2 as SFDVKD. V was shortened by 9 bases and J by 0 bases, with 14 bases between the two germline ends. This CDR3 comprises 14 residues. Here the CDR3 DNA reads TGTGCCACCTCGTCCCCAGGGAGCTCCTACGAGCAGTACTTC. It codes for CATSSPGSSYEQYF.

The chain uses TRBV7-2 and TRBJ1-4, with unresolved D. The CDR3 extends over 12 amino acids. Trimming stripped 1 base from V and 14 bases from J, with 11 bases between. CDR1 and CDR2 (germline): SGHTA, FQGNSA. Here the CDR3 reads CASSLGASGLFF. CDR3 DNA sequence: TGTGCCAGCAGCTTAGGGGCCAGCGGGCTGTTTTTT. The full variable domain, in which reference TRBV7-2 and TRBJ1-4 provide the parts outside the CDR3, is GAGVSQSPSNKVTEKGKDVELRCDPISGHTALYWYRQSLGQGLEFLIYFQGNSAPDKSGLPSDRFSAERTGGSVSTLTIQRTQQEDSAVYLCASSLGASGLFFGSGTQLSVL.

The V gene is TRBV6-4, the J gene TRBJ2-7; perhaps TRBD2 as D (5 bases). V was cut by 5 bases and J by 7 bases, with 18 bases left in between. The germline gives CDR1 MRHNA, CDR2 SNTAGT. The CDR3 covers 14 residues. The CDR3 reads CASSYLAGSLEQYF. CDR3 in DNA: TGTGCCAGCAGTTACTTGGCGGGCTCCTTAGAGCAGTACTTC.

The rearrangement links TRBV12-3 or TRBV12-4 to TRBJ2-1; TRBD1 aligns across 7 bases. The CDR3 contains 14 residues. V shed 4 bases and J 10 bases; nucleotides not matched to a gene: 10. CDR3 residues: CASSSGDSTWEQFF. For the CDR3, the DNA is TGTGCCAGCAGTTCAGGGGACAGCACATGGGAGCAGTTCTTC.

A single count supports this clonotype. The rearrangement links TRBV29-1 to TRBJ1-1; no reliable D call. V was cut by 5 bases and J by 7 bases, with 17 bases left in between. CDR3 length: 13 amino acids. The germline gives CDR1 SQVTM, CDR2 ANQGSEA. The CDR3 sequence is CSVLLSGIGEAFF. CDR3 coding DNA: TGCAGCGTTCTGCTCTCTGGCATTGGTGAAGCTTTCTTT. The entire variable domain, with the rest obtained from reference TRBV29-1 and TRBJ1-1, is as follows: SAVISQKPSRDICQRGTSLTIQCQVDSQVTMMFWYRQQPGQSLTLIATANQGSEATYESGFVIDKFPISRPNLTFSTLTVSNMSPEDSSIYLCSVLLSGIGEAFFGQGTRLTVV.

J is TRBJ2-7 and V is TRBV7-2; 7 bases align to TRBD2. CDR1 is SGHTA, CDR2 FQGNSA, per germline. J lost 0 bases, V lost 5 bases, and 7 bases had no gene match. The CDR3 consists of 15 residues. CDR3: CASSRTSDHSYEQYF. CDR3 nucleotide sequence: TGTGCCAGCAGCCGTACTAGCGACCACTCCTACGAGCAGTACTTC. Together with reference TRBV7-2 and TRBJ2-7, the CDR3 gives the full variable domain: GAGVSQSPSNKVTEKGKDVELRCDPISGHTALYWYRQSLGQGLEFLIYFQGNSAPDKSGLPSDRFSAERTGGSVSTLTIQRTQQEDSAVYLCASSRTSDHSYEQYFGPGTRLTVT.

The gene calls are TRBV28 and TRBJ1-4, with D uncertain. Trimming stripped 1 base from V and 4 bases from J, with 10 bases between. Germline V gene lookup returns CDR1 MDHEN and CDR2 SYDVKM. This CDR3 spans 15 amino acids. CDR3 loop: CASSLSQVNNEKLFF. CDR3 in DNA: TGTGCCAGCAGTTTATCCCAGGTTAATAATGAAAAACTGTTTTTT.

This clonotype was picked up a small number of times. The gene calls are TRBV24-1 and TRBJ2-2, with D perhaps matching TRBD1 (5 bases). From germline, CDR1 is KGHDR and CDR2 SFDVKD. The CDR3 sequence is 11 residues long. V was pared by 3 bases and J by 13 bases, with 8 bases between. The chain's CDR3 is CATSDRTGLFF. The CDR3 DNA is TGTGCCACCAGTGATCGTACAGGGCTGTTTTTT.

In nucleotides, the CDR3 is TGTGCCAGCAGCTTGGGGGGACCTTTCTACGAGCAGTACTTC. Protein: CASSLGGPFYEQYF. The chain recombines TRBV5-6 with TRBJ2-7; D is tentatively TRBD1 or TRBD2 (5 bases each). V shed 0 bases and J shed 3 bases, with 10 bases lying between them. The CDR3 runs 14 residues. Germline CDR1 is SGHDT and CDR2 is YYEEEE.

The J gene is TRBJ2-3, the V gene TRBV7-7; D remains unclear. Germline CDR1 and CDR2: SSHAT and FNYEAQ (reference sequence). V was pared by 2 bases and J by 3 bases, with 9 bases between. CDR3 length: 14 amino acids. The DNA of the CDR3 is TGTGCCAGCAGCTTACAGGTGGGGACAGATACGCAGTATTTT. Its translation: CASSLQVGTDTQYF.

The CDR3 here is CASRAGTSGNTDTQYF. CDR3 DNA sequence: TGTGCCAGCAGAGCTGGGACTAGCGGAAACACAGATACGCAGTATTTT. The V gene is TRBV2, the J gene TRBJ2-3; 11 bases agree with TRBD2. The CDR3 covers 16 residues. Losses at the gene ends were 6 bases for V and 2 bases for J; bases not matched to a gene: 7. The germline V gene encodes CDR1 SNHLY and CDR2 FYNNEI.

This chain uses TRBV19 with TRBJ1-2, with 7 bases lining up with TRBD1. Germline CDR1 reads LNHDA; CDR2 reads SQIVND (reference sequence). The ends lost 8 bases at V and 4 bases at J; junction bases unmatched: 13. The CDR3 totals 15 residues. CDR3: CASYYRQGIGYGYTF. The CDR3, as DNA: TGTGCCAGTTACTACCGACAGGGTATAGGCTATGGCTACACCTTC.

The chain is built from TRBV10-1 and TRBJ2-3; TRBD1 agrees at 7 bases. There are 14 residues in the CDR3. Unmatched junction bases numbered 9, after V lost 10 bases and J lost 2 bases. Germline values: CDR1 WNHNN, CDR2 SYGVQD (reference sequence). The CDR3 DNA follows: TGCGCCACCCGAAAGAGGGGGCTCACAGATACGCAGTATTTT. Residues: CATRKRGLTDTQYF.

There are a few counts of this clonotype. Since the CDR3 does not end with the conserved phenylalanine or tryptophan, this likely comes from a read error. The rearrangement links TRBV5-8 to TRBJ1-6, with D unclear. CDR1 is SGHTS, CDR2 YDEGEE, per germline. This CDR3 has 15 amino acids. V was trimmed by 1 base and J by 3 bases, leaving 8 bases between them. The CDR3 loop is CASSLKAGYNSPLHC. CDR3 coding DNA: TGTGCCAGCAGCTTGAAGGCAGGCTATAATTCACCCCTCCACTGT.

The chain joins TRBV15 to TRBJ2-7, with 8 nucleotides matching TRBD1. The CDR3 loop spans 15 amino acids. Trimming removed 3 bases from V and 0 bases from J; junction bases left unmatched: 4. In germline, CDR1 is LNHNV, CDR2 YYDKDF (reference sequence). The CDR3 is CATSSPGTGSYEQYF. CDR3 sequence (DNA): TGTGCCACCAGCAGCCCCGGGACAGGCTCCTACGAGCAGTACTTC. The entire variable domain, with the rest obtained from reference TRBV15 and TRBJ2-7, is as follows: DAMVIQNPRYQVTQFGKPVTLSCSQTLNHNVMYWYQQKSSQAPKLLFHYYDKDFNNEADTPDNFQSRRPNTSFCFLDIRSPGLGDTAMYLCATSSPGTGSYEQYFGPGTRLTVT.

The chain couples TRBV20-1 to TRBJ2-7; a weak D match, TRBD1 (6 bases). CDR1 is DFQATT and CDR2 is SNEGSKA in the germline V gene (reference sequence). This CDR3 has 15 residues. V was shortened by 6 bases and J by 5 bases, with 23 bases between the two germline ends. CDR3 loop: CSAAPGERARDEQYF. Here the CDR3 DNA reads TGCAGTGCCGCGCCAGGGGAGCGCGCTCGCGACGAGCAGTACTTC.

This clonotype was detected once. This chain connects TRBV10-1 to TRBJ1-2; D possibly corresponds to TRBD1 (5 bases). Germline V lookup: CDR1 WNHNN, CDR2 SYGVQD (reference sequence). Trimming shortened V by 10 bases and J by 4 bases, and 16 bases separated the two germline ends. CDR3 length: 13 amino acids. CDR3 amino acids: CATRPGVGYGYTF. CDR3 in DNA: TGCGCCACAAGACCGGGGGTGGGCTATGGCTACACCTTC.

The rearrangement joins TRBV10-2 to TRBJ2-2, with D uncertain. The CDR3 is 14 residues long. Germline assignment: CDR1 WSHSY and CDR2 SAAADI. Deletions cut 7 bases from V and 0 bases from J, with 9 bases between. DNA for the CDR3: TGCGCCAGCACCTGGGTCCCGAACACCGGGGAGCTGTTTTTT. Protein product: CASTWVPNTGELFF.

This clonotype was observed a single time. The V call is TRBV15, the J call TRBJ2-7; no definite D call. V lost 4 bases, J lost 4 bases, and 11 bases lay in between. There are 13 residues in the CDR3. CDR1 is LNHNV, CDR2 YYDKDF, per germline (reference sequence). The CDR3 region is CATSIRIGYEQYF. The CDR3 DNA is TGTGCCACCAGCATTCGGATAGGTTACGAGCAGTACTTC. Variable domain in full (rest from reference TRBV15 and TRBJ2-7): DAMVIQNPRYQVTQFGKPVTLSCSQTLNHNVMYWYQQKSSQAPKLLFHYYDKDFNNEADTPDNFQSRRPNTSFCFLDIRSPGLGDTAMYLCATSIRIGYEQYFGPGTRLTVT.

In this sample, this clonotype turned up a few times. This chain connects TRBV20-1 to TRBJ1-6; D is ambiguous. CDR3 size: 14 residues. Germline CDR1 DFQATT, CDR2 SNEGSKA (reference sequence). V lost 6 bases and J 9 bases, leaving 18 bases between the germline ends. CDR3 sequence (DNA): TGCAGTGCCCTGGCGCGCGATGGGATTTCACCCCTCCACTTT. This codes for CSALARDGISPLHF.

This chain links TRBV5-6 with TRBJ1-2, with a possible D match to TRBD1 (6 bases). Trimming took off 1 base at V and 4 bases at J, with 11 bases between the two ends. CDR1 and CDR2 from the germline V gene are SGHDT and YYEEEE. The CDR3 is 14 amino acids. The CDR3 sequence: CASSLTGTRYGYTF. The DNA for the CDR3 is TGTGCCAGCAGCTTGACAGGGACCCGCTATGGCTACACCTTC.

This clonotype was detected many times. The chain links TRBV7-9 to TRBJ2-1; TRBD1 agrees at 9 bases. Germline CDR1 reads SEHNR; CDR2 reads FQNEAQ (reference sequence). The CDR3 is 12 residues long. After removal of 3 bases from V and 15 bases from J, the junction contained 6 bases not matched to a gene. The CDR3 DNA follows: TGTGCCAGCAGCTTGCCTACAGGGGGCCTGTTCTTC. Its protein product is CASSLPTGGLFF.

In DNA, the CDR3 is TGTGCCAGCAGCCCCGGGACTAGCGCCTCTAGCACAGATACGCAGTATTTT. This encodes CASSPGTSASSTDTQYF. V and J are TRBV7-2 and TRBJ2-3; 10 bases align to TRBD2. Germline loops: CDR1 SGHTA, CDR2 FQGNSA. The CDR3 runs to 17 residues. V was pared by 5 bases and J by 0 bases, with 8 bases of the junction left unmatched.

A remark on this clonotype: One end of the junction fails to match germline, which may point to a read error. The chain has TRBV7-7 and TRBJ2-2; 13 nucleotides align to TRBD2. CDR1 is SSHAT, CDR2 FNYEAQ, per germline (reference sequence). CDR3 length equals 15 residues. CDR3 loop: CASSLAPGLAGALFF. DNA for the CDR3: TGCGCCAGCAGCTTAGCGCCAGGACTAGCGGGGGCCCTGTTTTTT.

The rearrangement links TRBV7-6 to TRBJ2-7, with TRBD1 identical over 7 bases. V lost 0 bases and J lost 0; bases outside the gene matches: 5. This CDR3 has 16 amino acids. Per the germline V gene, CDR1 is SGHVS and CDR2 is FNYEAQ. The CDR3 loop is CASSLATGYSSYEQYF. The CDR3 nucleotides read TGTGCCAGCAGCTTAGCGACAGGGTACAGCTCCTACGAGCAGTACTTC.

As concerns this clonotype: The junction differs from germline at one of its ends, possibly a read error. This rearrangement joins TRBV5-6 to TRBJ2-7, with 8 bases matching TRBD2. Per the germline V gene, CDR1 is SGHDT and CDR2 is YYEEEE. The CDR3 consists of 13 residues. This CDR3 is CASSLVAGTEQYF. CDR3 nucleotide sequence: TGCGCCAGCAGCTTGGTAGCGGGAACCGAGCAGTACTTC.

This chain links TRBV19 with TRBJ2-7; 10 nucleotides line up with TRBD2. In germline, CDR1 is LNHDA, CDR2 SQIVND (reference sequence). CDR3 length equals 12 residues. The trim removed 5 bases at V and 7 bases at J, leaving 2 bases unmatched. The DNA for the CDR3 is TGTGCCAGTAGTCTTAGCGGGAGGGAGCAGTACTTC. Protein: CASSLSGREQYF.

CDR3 sequence (DNA): TGTGCCAGCAGCCCCGACCGGCTAGCGGGGGATGTCAGGACAGATACGCAGTATTTT. The encoded protein is CASSPDRLAGDVRTDTQYF. V usage is TRBV7-3 and J usage is TRBJ2-3, with TRBD2 identical over 10 bases. The CDR3 sequence is 19 residues long. Germline CDR1 reads SGHTA; CDR2 reads FQGTGA. J gave up 3 bases and V 5 bases, and 17 bases lay outside the gene matches.